The 27 T cell receptor beta chains given below trace back to one sample, sequenced in a study of blood T cells in healthy people across ages. Primed by a sample-barcoded 5' primer and a J-beta primer mix, a second PCR proceeded for about 6 to 11 cycles. TCRdb reanalysed the 5' RACE reads using MiXCR and keeps one entry per CDR3 protein. The sample gives 720,000 or so distinct CDR3 sequences, 35% to 50% of which show up once; around 30% is in the top ten. The sequenced sample was blood. All receptors derive from a man older than 75 in good health.

This clonotype was recorded at least ten times. The V and J genes are TRBV20-1 and TRBJ2-5; D call uncertain. V was clipped by 4 bases and J by 1 base, with 13 bases between them. Per the germline V gene, CDR1 is DFQATT and CDR2 is SNEGSKA (reference sequence). CDR3 length: 14 residues. CDR3 in DNA: TGCAGTGCTAAGTTATTGGCGCTCCAAGAGACCCAGTACTTC. It yields the protein CSAKLLALQETQYF.

At least ten counts were recorded for this clonotype. The V and J genes are TRBV10-3 and TRBJ2-3; TRBD2 is a possible D gene (6 bases). There are 17 residues in the CDR3. Looked up from germline, CDR1 is ENHRY and CDR2 is SYGVKD. Trimming shortened V by 2 bases and J by 0 bases, and 15 bases separated the two germline ends. CDR3 residues: CAISERDSGLSTDTQYF. In DNA, the CDR3 is TGTGCCATCAGTGAGCGGGACTCGGGACTTAGCACAGATACGCAGTATTTT.

This clonotype was observed at least ten times. V is TRBV7-2 and J is TRBJ2-7, with TRBD2 matching 8 bases. Germline values: CDR1 SGHTA, CDR2 FQGNSA. CDR3 length: 13 residues. The V segment lost 5 bases and the J segment 6 bases; nucleotides outside the gene matches: 6. CDR3 region: CASSALTSGEQYF. CDR3 nucleotides: TGTGCCAGCAGCGCCCTCACTAGCGGCGAGCAGTACTTC.

The table lists this clonotype with many counts. The genes are TRBV4-2 and TRBJ2-7; no definite D call. CDR3 length equals 17 residues. Germline V gene sequence: CDR1 LGHNA, CDR2 YNFKEQ. V dropped 0 bases and J dropped 3 bases, with 18 bases sitting between them. The CDR3 loop is CASSQEPSGPLFYEQYF. The CDR3, as DNA: TGTGCCAGCAGCCAAGAGCCGTCTGGCCCCCTCTTCTACGAGCAGTACTTC.

In its sample, this clonotype was seen a few times. J is TRBJ2-7 and V is TRBV7-2, with 7 nucleotides matching TRBD1. This CDR3 has 12 amino acids. Germline V gene sequence: CDR1 SGHTA, CDR2 FQGNSA. V shed 8 bases and J 11 bases; nucleotides not matched to a gene: 12. The DNA for the CDR3 is TGTGCCAGCCTTACCCCACCGGGACAGAAGTACTTC. Translation gives CASLTPPGQKYF.

The chain joins TRBV6-1 to TRBJ1-4; unclear D gene. CDR3 length: 14 residues. CDR1 is MNHNS and CDR2 is SASEGT in the germline V gene. V was trimmed by 2 bases and J by 7 bases, leaving 11 bases between them. The CDR3 region is CASSEQPRTEKLFF. The DNA for the CDR3 is TGTGCCAGCAGTGAACAACCTCGAACTGAAAAACTGTTTTTT.

This clonotype was recorded a few times. The J gene is TRBJ2-3, the V gene TRBV27; 8 nucleotides line up with TRBD2. Per the germline V gene, CDR1 is MNHEY and CDR2 is SMNVEV (reference sequence). Trimming took 0 bases from V and 0 from J; bases not matched to a gene: 5. The CDR3 is 17 amino acids. CDR3 loop: CASSLSRRGGSTDTQYF. In nucleotides, the CDR3 is TGTGCCAGCAGTTTATCGCGCCGGGGGGGAAGCACAGATACGCAGTATTTT.

Turning to this clonotype: The germline gene is not matched at one end of the junction; a read error may be the cause. The chain's CDR3 is CATSDAPGTGNQPQHF. CDR3 nucleotide sequence: TGCGCCACCAGTGATGCCCCCGGGACAGGGAATCAGCCCCAGCATTTT. The genes are TRBV24-1 and TRBJ1-5, with 9 bases lining up with TRBD1. Per the germline V gene, CDR1 is KGHDR and CDR2 is SFDVKD. The length of the CDR3 is 16 residues.

In its sample, this clonotype was seen a few times. A much larger clone lies a single base off, so this may be a read error. The V and J genes are TRBV3-1 and TRBJ1-5, with D perhaps TRBD1 (6 bases). Germline loops: CDR1 LGHDT, CDR2 YNNKEL (reference sequence). This CDR3 region has 14 residues. Trimming shortened V by 5 bases and J by 3 bases, and 11 bases separated the two germline ends. This chain's CDR3 is CASSTGFNNQPQHF. The CDR3 DNA reads TGTGCCAGCAGCACAGGGTTCAACAATCAGCCCCAGCATTTT.

This clonotype was recorded a few times. The rearrangement joins TRBV28 to TRBJ1-5; 10 nucleotides align to TRBD1. V lost 6 bases to trimming and J lost 7 bases; unmatched junction nucleotides: 12. This CDR3 comprises 16 residues. Germline-derived CDR1 and CDR2 are MDHEN and SYDVKM. The CDR3 loop is CASSRLGTGVAQPQHF. The CDR3 region has the DNA TGTGCCAGCAGCCGACTTGGGACAGGGGTCGCGCAGCCCCAGCATTTT.

The CDR3 loop is CASSLSRDRGRETQYF. In DNA, the CDR3 is TGTGCCAGCAGTTTATCTCGGGACAGGGGAAGAGAGACCCAGTACTTC. The rearrangement joins TRBV27 to TRBJ2-5; 10 nucleotides align to TRBD1. The CDR3 totals 16 residues. V trimming: 0 bases; J trimming: 4 bases; junction bases outside the gene matches: 5. The germline gives CDR1 MNHEY, CDR2 SMNVEV (reference sequence).

This clonotype was seen more than once but under ten times. V usage is TRBV29-1 and J usage is TRBJ1-1, with no clear D. With 4 bases removed from V and 0 bases from J, the gap between germline ends came to 15 bases. CDR3 length: 15 amino acids. Germline assignment: CDR1 SQVTM and CDR2 ANQGSEA. This chain's CDR3 is CSVGRAASLNTEAFF. The DNA for the CDR3 is TGCAGCGTTGGTAGGGCCGCATCTCTGAACACTGAAGCTTTCTTT.

This clonotype occurred once. This chain links TRBV28 with TRBJ2-1; D assignment may be TRBD1 or TRBD2 (6 bases each). Germline V gene sequence: CDR1 MDHEN, CDR2 SYDVKM. Trimming shortened V by 3 bases and J by 0 bases, and 12 bases separated the two germline ends. This CDR3 comprises 16 residues. Here the CDR3 DNA reads TGTGCCAGCAGTTTCACGGGGGCCCGCTCCTACAATGAGCAGTTCTTC. As protein: CASSFTGARSYNEQFF.

The chain recombines TRBV9 with TRBJ1-2, with no clear D. The germline CDR1 and CDR2 sequences are SGDLS and YYNGEE. V was shortened by 0 bases and J by 8 bases, with 11 bases between the two germline ends. The CDR3 loop spans 13 amino acids. As DNA, the CDR3 is TGTGCCAGCAGCGTAGTCGAAGCGGGAGGCTACACCTTC. Translating it yields CASSVVEAGGYTF.

This clonotype was observed at least ten times. This rearrangement joins TRBV11-1 to TRBJ2-1; TRBD2 aligns across 9 bases. The germline CDR1 and CDR2 sequences are SGHAT and FQDESV (reference sequence). The CDR3 loop spans 23 amino acids. V shed 5 bases and J 3 bases; nucleotides not matched to a gene: 29. The DNA of the CDR3 is TGTGCCAGCAGCCCACTAGGATCAATGCCGGGACTAGCAGCGGGGGGACACTACAATGAGCAGTTCTTC. It specifies CASSPLGSMPGLAAGGHYNEQFF.

In this sample, this clonotype turned up many times. The rearrangement links TRBV28 to TRBJ2-5; D perhaps matches TRBD2 (5 bases). The CDR3 totals 15 residues. Looked up from germline, CDR1 is MDHEN and CDR2 is SYDVKM. V lost 3 bases to trimming and J lost 0 bases, with 11 bases between them. CDR3 amino acids: CASSLLASNQETQYF. CDR3 in DNA: TGTGCCAGCAGTTTGTTAGCTAGCAACCAAGAGACCCAGTACTTC. Together with reference TRBV28 and TRBJ2-5, the CDR3 gives the full variable domain: DVKVTQSSRYLVKRTGEKVFLECVQDMDHENMFWYRQDPGLGLRLIYFSYDVKMKEKGDIPEGYSVSREKKERFSLILESASTNQTSMYLCASSLLASNQETQYFGPGTRLLVL.

This chain joins TRBV7-2 and TRBJ2-7; D gene unclear. This CDR3 spans 12 amino acids. Per germline, CDR1 SGHTA and CDR2 FQGNSA. The V gene lost 5 bases and the J gene lost 3 bases, with 8 bases spanning the gap. This CDR3 reads CASSGEFYEQYF. In DNA form, the CDR3 reads TGTGCCAGCAGCGGGGAATTCTACGAGCAGTACTTC.

This clonotype appeared a few times. The rearrangement joins TRBV7-2 to TRBJ2-3; a possible D gene is TRBD2 (5 bases). Trimming stripped 1 base from V and 1 base from J, with 9 bases between. Germline CDR1 is SGHTA and CDR2 is FQGNSA. CDR3 length: 15 amino acids. The chain's CDR3 is CASSLVGVRTDTQYF. The CDR3 bases are TGTGCCAGCAGCTTAGTCGGGGTCCGCACAGATACGCAGTATTTT.

The V call is TRBV4-1, the J call TRBJ2-5, with D unclear. Trimming took 0 bases from V and 6 from J, leaving 11 bases between them. Germline V gene sequence: CDR1 MGHRA, CDR2 YSYEKL. The CDR3 has 14 amino acids. The CDR3 reads CASSQESYPKTQYF. DNA for the CDR3: TGCGCCAGCAGCCAAGAAAGCTATCCGAAGACCCAGTACTTC.

This chain uses TRBV27 with TRBJ2-1; TRBD2 matches 7 bases. V gave up 4 bases and J gave up 7 bases; unmatched junction bases: 10. The V gene's germline CDR1 is MNHEY and CDR2 SMNVEV (reference sequence). The CDR3 is 15 amino acids. Here the CDR3 DNA reads TGTGCCAGCAGTTCCCAGGGAGGGTTGTGGAATGAGCAGTTCTTC. Translating it yields CASSSQGGLWNEQFF.

This clonotype was counted a few times. The chain uses TRBV6-4 and TRBJ2-3; D call uncertain. Per the germline V gene, CDR1 is MRHNA and CDR2 is SNTAGT. Trimming took off 2 bases at V and 3 bases at J, with 9 bases between the two ends. This CDR3 comprises 14 residues. This CDR3 reads CASSDGFRTDTQYF. The CDR3 region has the DNA TGTGCCAGCAGTGACGGGTTTCGGACAGATACGCAGTATTTT.

The rearrangement uses TRBV5-8 and TRBJ1-4; the match to TRBD1 covers 7 bases. This CDR3 is 16 amino acids long. Germline V gene sequence: CDR1 SGHTS, CDR2 YDEGEE. The V segment lost 10 bases and the J segment 4 bases; nucleotides outside the gene matches: 16. The CDR3 DNA reads TGTGCCGGCCGGAGGCCAGGGGGTACCTTTAATGAAAAACTGTTTTTT. The encoded protein is CAGRRPGGTFNEKLFF.

In DNA form, the CDR3 reads TGTGCCACCAGTGATTTCGGGCGGGCCAACACCGGGGAGCTGTTTTTT. It specifies CATSDFGRANTGELFF. This chain connects TRBV24-1 to TRBJ2-2, with a weak D call TRBD2 (5 bases). The V gene lost 1 base and the J gene lost 2 bases, with 10 bases spanning the gap. The length of the CDR3 is 16 residues. Germline V CDR1 and CDR2: KGHDR, SFDVKD.

V and J are TRBV4-2 and TRBJ2-2, with D possibly being TRBD1 (5 bases). This CDR3 spans 18 amino acids. Trimming cost V 2 bases and J 13 bases, with 29 bases left between them. Germline CDR1 is LGHNA and CDR2 is YNFKEQ. The CDR3 DNA follows: TGTGCCAGCAGCCAAACGAAGGCAGGGAAGGGTTATGACCCGGGGCTGTTTTTT. Amino acids: CASSQTKAGKGYDPGLFF.

V gene TRBV3-1 combines with J gene TRBJ2-5, with 11 bases lining up with TRBD1. Gene TRBJ2-7 matches the end of the DNA better, so the J call may be wrong. The CDR3 is 17 residues long. Germline CDR1 reads LGHDT; CDR2 reads YNNKEL (reference sequence). CDR3 sequence (DNA): TGTGCCAGCAGCCCTCAAGGCCCGGGACAGGGGGCCTACGAGCAGTACTTC. It yields the protein CASSPQGPGQGAYEQYF.

This clonotype was observed a few times. The chain joins TRBV20-1 to TRBJ1-4, with D perhaps TRBD1 (5 bases). Trimming took 2 bases from V and 8 from J, leaving 27 bases between them. CDR3 size: 18 residues. CDR1 DFQATT and CDR2 SNEGSKA come from the germline V gene (reference sequence). This CDR3 reads CSARPRWDAEMTLEKLFF. The CDR3 bases are TGCAGTGCTAGACCCCGTTGGGACGCGGAAATGACTCTAGAAAAACTGTTTTTT.

This chain links TRBV30 with TRBJ2-3; D might be TRBD2 (5 bases). CDR3 length: 16 residues. Germline loops: CDR1 GTSNPN, CDR2 SVGIG (reference sequence). V was clipped by 2 bases and J by 2 bases, with 17 bases between them. This CDR3 reads CAWSITSGGSTDTQYF. The CDR3 DNA sequence: TGTGCCTGGAGTATAACTAGTGGCGGGTCCACAGATACGCAGTATTTT. The variable domain in full, with the rest retrieved from reference TRBV30 and TRBJ2-3, is SQTIHQWPATLVQPVGSPLSLECTVEGTSNPNLYWYRQAAGRGLQLLFYSVGIGQISSEVPQNLSASRPQDRQFILSSKKLLLSDSGFYLCAWSITSGGSTDTQYFGPGTRLTVL.